These T cell receptor beta chains were read from a single sample in a study of T cell responses to AZD1222 COVID-19 vaccine. The repertoire was sequenced with immunoSEQ multiplex PCR; TCRdb's copy has only in-frame clones and lacks some. The table has under 150,000 clones, 65% to 90% seen once; the top ten hold under 8%. The specimen comprised peripheral blood, sampled 28 days after the second dose of the MenACWY control vaccine. All receptors derive from an adult who received the MenACWY meningococcal vaccine as a control. Each CDR3 is given with its conserved first and last residue. D genes are given only for firm matches. A clone size is listed for some rows: how often the clone was seen (once, few, many), or a class if it is expanded.

V: TRBV12-3/TRBV12-4; J: TRBJ2-1; size: NA; D: NA; CDR3: CASSLTPGNEQFF; DNA: TGTGCCAGCAGTCTCACCCCGGGAAATGAGCAGTTCTTC
V: TRBV4-3; J: TRBJ2-3; size: once; D: TRBD2; CDR3: CASSQGTSGSVDTQYF; DNA: TGCGCCAGCAGCCAAGGGACTAGCGGGAGTGTCGATACGCAGTATTTT
V: TRBV11-2; J: TRBJ2-2; size: NA; D: TRBD2; CDR3: CASSWPLAGATNTGELFF; DNA: TGTGCCAGCAGCTGGCCCTTAGCGGGGGCCACGAACACCGGGGAGCTGTTTTTT
V: TRBV7-9; J: TRBJ2-7; size: NA; D: TRBD1; CDR3: CASSLRDSPTYEQYF; DNA: TGTGCCAGCAGCCTTCGGGACAGTCCGACCTACGAGCAGTACTTC
V: TRBV18; J: TRBJ2-1; size: NA; D: NA; CDR3: CASSPSTSALGNEQFF; DNA: TGTGCCAGCTCACCATCGACGTCGGCCCTTGGGAATGAGCAGTTCTTC
V: TRBV5-1; J: TRBJ2-1; size: NA; D: TRBD2; CDR3: CASSQGLAGNNEQFF; DNA: TGCGCCAGCAGCCAAGGACTAGCGGGGAACAATGAGCAGTTCTTC
V: TRBV24-1; J: TRBJ2-2; size: once; D: NA; CDR3: CATSDPPQGLPAGELFF; DNA: TGTGCCACCAGTGATCCCCCCCAGGGCCTCCCGGCCGGGGAGCTGTTTTTT
V: TRBV5-4; J: TRBJ2-3; size: NA; D: NA; CDR3: CASSPGTDTQYF; DNA: TGTGCCAGCAGCCCGGGAACAGATACGCAGTATTTT
V: TRBV10-3; J: TRBJ1-1; size: NA; D: NA; CDR3: CAISESIGPGSQAFF; DNA: TGTGCCATCAGTGAGTCCATAGGGCCTGGATCGCAAGCTTTCTTT
V: TRBV7-7; J: TRBJ2-1; size: NA; D: NA; CDR3: CASSPGSGPLNEQFF; DNA: TGTGCCAGCAGCCCGGGGTCAGGGCCACTCAATGAGCAGTTCTTC
V: TRBV29-1; J: TRBJ1-3; size: NA; D: NA; CDR3: CSFSGSSGNTIYF; DNA: TGCAGCTTTTCAGGGTCCTCTGGAAACACCATATATTTT
V: TRBV6-2/TRBV6-3; J: TRBJ1-1; size: few; D: NA; CDR3: CASSYRQAEAFF; DNA: TGTGCCAGCAGTTACCGGCAAGCTGAAGCTTTCTTT
V: TRBV11-3; J: TRBJ2-2; size: NA; D: NA; CDR3: CASSLDSWELFF; DNA: TGTGCCAGCAGCTTAGACTCTTGGGAGCTGTTTTTT
V: TRBV6-2/TRBV6-3; J: TRBJ1-1; size: NA; D: NA; CDR3: CASSSTWNTEAFF; DNA: TGTGCCAGCAGTTCGACCTGGAACACTGAAGCTTTCTTT
V: TRBV5-1; J: TRBJ1-2; size: NA; D: TRBD1; CDR3: CASSYGQDGYTF; DNA: TGCGCCAGCAGCTACGGACAGGATGGCTACACCTTC
V: TRBV19; J: TRBJ2-2; size: NA; D: NA; CDR3: CASISGGNTGELFF; DNA: TGTGCCAGTATTTCAGGTGGGAACACCGGGGAGCTGTTTTTT
V: TRBV4-3; J: TRBJ2-2; size: NA; D: NA; CDR3: CASSQEPPRDPGETGELFF; DNA: TGCGCCAGCAGCCAAGAACCGCCTCGTGACCCAGGGGAAACCGGGGAGCTGTTTTTT
V: TRBV15; J: TRBJ2-3; size: NA; D: TRBD1; CDR3: CATSRPLRTGNPDTQYF; DNA: TGTGCCACCAGCAGACCTCTAAGGACAGGGAATCCCGATACGCAGTATTTT
V: TRBV18; J: TRBJ2-1; size: few; D: NA; CDR3: CASSPNNEQFF; DNA: TGTGCCAGCTCACCTAACAATGAGCAGTTCTTC
V: TRBV19; J: TRBJ2-6; size: NA; D: NA; CDR3: CASSHSGPGANVLTF; DNA: TGTGCCAGTAGCCACTCGGGGCCTGGGGCCAACGTCCTGACTTTC